This TCR beta chain was recorded in a study of human T cells and chemical hapten exposure. The overall study: Upper back patch tests used 0.01% DPC, scored after 6 days.

CDR3 length: 13 residues. V trimming: 6 bases; J trimming: 5 bases; junction bases outside the gene matches: 3. MiXCR, applied by TCRdb to the RACE reads, yields one record per CDR3 protein. This table has approximately 32,000 distinct CDR3 sequences, about 12% appearing once. In its sample, this clonotype was seen many times. As to time point: pre-sensitization, week 0. Treatment given: therapeutic diphenylcyclopropenone sensitization with weekly scalp DPC. It was from unfractionated whole blood that total RNA was extracted. This clonotype originated in a woman in her 40s with alopecia areata. Some clones in this sample may be carry-over from other donors' samples. The V and J genes are TRBV12-3 or TRBV12-4 and TRBJ2-5; 10 bases match TRBD2. This specimen consisted of whole blood, obtained in connection with sensitization to the hapten diphenylcyclopropenone (DPC). CDR3 DNA sequence: TGTGCCAGCAGCCCGGGACTAGCGGAGACCCAGTACTTC. This encodes CASSPGLAETQYF.